One and the same sample provided the 21 T cell receptor beta chains below, sequenced in a study of T-cell reconstitution after alpha-beta-depleted transplantation in children (dated by TCRdb to the mid-2010s). The treatment or condition label here, explained by the study, means: allogeneic hematopoietic cell transplantation with graft depleted of TCRalphabeta T cells and CD19 B cells. Library preparation was by PCR. Reads for this sample came from an Illumina HiSeq 2500. Molecular barcoding was employed in the preparation of TCR libraries, with unique molecular identifiers being used to normalize TCRbeta repertoire quantification. TCRdb passed the public sequencing reads through fastp at Q25 and MiXCR, retaining productive beta sequences. When rows share a CDR3 protein, they turn into one entry using the most common DNA and genes. The sample data list 250,000 to 400,000 distinct CDR3 sequences, and 23% of these were observed just once. Of the sample, 9.5% to 12% falls within the top ten clones.

The sample here was PBMCs, mostly from graft donor cells, taken 180 days after TCRalphabeta/CD19-depleted stem cell transplant. These receptors were collected from a male patient aged 10 to 17 who had a stem cell transplant for acute lymphoblastic leukemia, so the T cells may come from the graft donor.

The chain recombines TRBV5-1 with TRBJ2-5; 9 bases are a match to TRBD1. The CDR3 contains 17 residues. With 0 bases clipped from V and 2 bases from J, the junction kept 8 bases outside the gene matches. The germline gives CDR1 SGHRS, CDR2 YFSETQ. In nucleotides, the CDR3 is TGCGCCAGCAGCTTGGTGGGGACAGGGCTAATTCAAGAGACCCAGTACTTC. It specifies CASSLVGTGLIQETQYF.

The chain combines TRBV12-5 with TRBJ1-3; no definite D call. The CDR3 runs 16 residues. The V end lost 2 bases, the J end lost 0 bases, and 11 bases lay between the germline ends. Per germline, CDR1 LGHNT and CDR2 FRNRAP. CDR3 amino acids: CASGLRSGPSGNTIYF. The CDR3 DNA sequence: TGTGCTAGTGGTTTGAGGTCAGGACCCTCTGGAAACACCATATATTTT.

This clonotype has just a few counts. This chain connects TRBV5-1 to TRBJ2-2; D is undetermined. The CDR3 totals 16 residues. The germline V gene has CDR1 SGHRS and CDR2 YFSETQ. Trimming stripped 4 bases from V and 1 base from J, with 14 bases between. For the CDR3, the DNA is TGCGCCAGCAGCCCCAACCGGCCTATGAACACCGGGGAGCTGTTTTTT. Protein sequence: CASSPNRPMNTGELFF.

The rearrangement uses TRBV7-6 and TRBJ1-5; no reliable D call. The V gene's germline CDR1 is SGHVS and CDR2 FNYEAQ. V shed 3 bases and J shed 5 bases, with 17 bases lying between them. The CDR3 totals 16 residues. CDR3 protein: CASSLGTSNGYQPQHF. Written as DNA, the CDR3 is TGTGCCAGCAGCTTGGGCACCTCGAACGGATATCAGCCCCAGCATTTT. Based on the CDR3 plus reference TRBV7-6 and TRBJ1-5, the full variable domain is GAGVSQSPRYKVTKRGQDVALRCDPISGHVSLYWYRQALGQGPEFLTYFNYEAQQDKSGLPNDRFSAERPEGSISTLTIQRTEQRDSAMYRCASSLGTSNGYQPQHFGDGTRLSIL.

The chain has TRBV5-1 and TRBJ1-2; D is unclear. The CDR3 has 12 residues. V shed 1 base and J shed 8 bases, with 9 bases lying between them. The germline V gene encodes CDR1 SGHRS and CDR2 YFSETQ. CDR3 nucleotide sequence: TGCGCCAGCAGCTTGTACCGGGCAGGCTACACCTTC. It yields the protein CASSLYRAGYTF.

The gene calls are TRBV7-8 and TRBJ2-7; D possibly uses TRBD1 or TRBD2 (6 bases each). CDR1 SGHVS and CDR2 FQNEAQ come from the germline V gene. The CDR3 extends over 15 amino acids. Trimming took 3 bases from V and 1 from J, leaving 13 bases between them. CDR3 DNA: TGTGCCAGCAGCTTTGATGGAGGGGGTTCCTACGAGCAGTACTTC. This sequence encodes CASSFDGGGSYEQYF.

The rearrangement uses TRBV12-3 or TRBV12-4 and TRBJ2-7; 9 bases align to TRBD2. The CDR3 consists of 14 residues. Trimming removed 1 base from V and 7 bases from J; junction bases left unmatched: 5. CDR3 bases: TGTGCCAGCAGTTTAGTGGGACTAGCAGGGGAGCAGTACTTC. This encodes CASSLVGLAGEQYF.

This clonotype was picked up a small number of times. This chain links TRBV12-3 or TRBV12-4 with TRBJ2-6; 9 positions agree with TRBD1. The CDR3 has 17 residues. The V gene end was trimmed by 5 bases and the J gene end by 0 bases; junction bases not matched to a gene: 5. The CDR3 coding sequence is TGTGCCAGCAGTCCCCCGGGACAGGGCTCTGGGGCCAACGTCCTGACTTTC. Translating it yields CASSPPGQGSGANVLTF.

The chain employs TRBV4-1 and TRBJ2-1; 9 bases are a match to TRBD1. Germline CDR1 MGHRA, CDR2 YSYEKL. The CDR3 has 14 amino acids. The junction had 4 bases not matched to a gene; V was cut back by 3 bases and J by 7 bases. The DNA for the CDR3 is TGCGCCAGCAGCCACCCGACAGGGGGGAATGAGCAGTTCTTC. Amino acids: CASSHPTGGNEQFF.

This clonotype came up a few times. The chain uses TRBV4-1 and TRBJ2-1, with 11 bases identical to TRBD2. Looked up from germline, CDR1 is MGHRA and CDR2 is YSYEKL. V lost 4 bases, J lost 4 bases, and 18 bases stayed unmatched. This CDR3 is built from 20 residues. CDR3: CASSRPPVAGGPWAYNEQFF. The DNA of the CDR3 is TGCGCCAGCAGCCGACCTCCTGTAGCGGGAGGGCCTTGGGCGTACAATGAGCAGTTCTTC.

This clonotype was counted between two and nine times. The genes are TRBV7-9 and TRBJ2-5; 13 bases map to TRBD2. With V trimmed by 5 bases and J by 6 bases, 6 bases remained unmatched. This CDR3 spans 15 amino acids. CDR1 SEHNR and CDR2 FQNEAQ come from the germline V gene (reference sequence). CDR3 in DNA: TGTGCCAGCAGCCCCGGACTAGCGGGAGAAAAGACCCAGTACTTC. It is translated as CASSPGLAGEKTQYF. Variable domain in full (rest from reference TRBV7-9 and TRBJ2-5): DTGVSQNPRHKITKRGQNVTFRCDPISEHNRLYWYRQTLGQGPEFLTYFQNEAQLEKSRLLSDRFSAERPKGSFSTLEIQRTEQGDSAMYLCASSPGLAGEKTQYFGPGTRLLVL.

The chain employs TRBV7-2 and TRBJ2-7; no firm D call. The CDR3 is 15 amino acids. V lost 9 bases and J lost 0, with 18 bases in between. The germline gives CDR1 SGHTA, CDR2 FQGNSA. This CDR3 is CASIPHELSSYEQYF. In DNA, the CDR3 is TGTGCCAGTATCCCTCACGAACTCAGCTCCTACGAGCAGTACTTC.

This clonotype was seen at least ten times. The chain employs TRBV27 and TRBJ2-2, with TRBD2 as a possible D gene (5 bases). This CDR3 spans 14 amino acids. Germline CDR1 reads MNHEY; CDR2 reads SMNVEV (reference sequence). Trimming took off 0 bases at V and 4 bases at J, with 6 bases between the two ends. CDR3 nucleotide sequence: TGTGCCAGCAGTTTATCGGGGAGCACCGGGGAGCTGTTTTTT. Amino acids: CASSLSGSTGELFF.

V and J are TRBV3-1 and TRBJ2-7; D possibly uses TRBD1 or TRBD2 (6 bases each). The CDR3 length is 14 residues. The germline gives CDR1 LGHDT, CDR2 YNNKEL (reference sequence). The germline V and J ends were trimmed by 4 bases and 0 bases, with 10 bases remaining between them. CDR3 in DNA: TGTGCCAGCAGCCGGGGGGACACCTCCTACGAGCAGTACTTC. It codes for CASSRGDTSYEQYF.

This clonotype was detected a few times. The rearrangement links TRBV5-1 to TRBJ2-4; D gene ambiguous. CDR1 is SGHRS and CDR2 is YFSETQ in the germline V gene. V was pared by 1 base and J by 6 bases, with 5 bases between. The length of the CDR3 is 12 residues. Written as DNA, the CDR3 is TGCGCCAGCAGCTTGATCGGAAACATTCAGTACTTC. It codes for CASSLIGNIQYF.

This clonotype occurred many times. The V and J genes are TRBV5-1 and TRBJ1-2, with D tentatively TRBD1 (6 bases). The CDR3 loop spans 15 amino acids. V was shortened by 0 bases and J by 2 bases, with 11 bases between the two germline ends. CDR1 and CDR2 from the germline V gene are SGHRS and YFSETQ. This CDR3 is CASSLDREANYGYTF. The CDR3 region has the DNA TGCGCCAGCAGCTTGGACAGGGAGGCGAACTATGGCTACACCTTC.

The chain combines TRBV27 with TRBJ1-2, with TRBD1 as a possible D gene (6 bases). CDR1 and CDR2 (germline): MNHEY, SMNVEV (reference sequence). V lost 5 bases and J 0 bases, leaving 13 bases between the germline ends. This CDR3 has 15 amino acids. CDR3 DNA sequence: TGTGCCAGCAGTCTACGACGGACAGCTAACTATGGCTACACCTTC. Translated: CASSLRRTANYGYTF.

This clonotype turned up a few times. J is TRBJ2-7 and V is TRBV12-5, with D possibly TRBD1 on 6 matching bases. The ends were cut back, 5 bases at V and 3 bases at J, with 14 bases in the middle. Germline values: CDR1 LGHNT, CDR2 FRNRAP. This CDR3 comprises 14 residues. The DNA of the CDR3 is TGTGCTAGTGGTCTTACCGGGACATACTACGAGCAGTACTTC. It yields the protein CASGLTGTYYEQYF.

DNA of the CDR3: TGCAGTGCTGGGGGCCCCGGGACAGGCTATGGCTACACCTTC. It specifies CSAGGPGTGYGYTF. The chain is built from TRBV20-1 and TRBJ1-2; 8 bases align to TRBD1. Trimming at V came to 5 bases and at J to 4 bases, leaving 9 bases not matched to a gene. Germline-derived CDR1 and CDR2 are DFQATT and SNEGSKA (reference sequence). This CDR3 contains 14 residues.

This clonotype was observed a few times. V is TRBV6-1 and J is TRBJ2-7; a weak D match, TRBD1 (6 bases). This CDR3 contains 16 residues. Germline V gene data show CDR1 as MNHNS and CDR2 as SASEGT. V was trimmed by 4 bases and J by 6 bases, leaving 22 bases between them. The chain's CDR3 is CASSVLDRRLLREQYF. The CDR3, as DNA: TGTGCCAGCAGTGTTTTGGACAGAAGACTACTACGCGAGCAGTACTTC.

This clonotype was observed at least ten times. The chain links TRBV4-2 to TRBJ2-7; TRBD2 is a possible D gene (5 bases). The V and J ends lost 0 bases and 3 bases respectively, with 9 bases between them. CDR3 length: 14 amino acids. CDR1 is LGHNA, CDR2 YNFKEQ, per germline. The CDR3 sequence is CASSQDPLVYEQYF. CDR3 nucleotide sequence: TGTGCCAGCAGCCAAGATCCACTAGTCTACGAGCAGTACTTC.